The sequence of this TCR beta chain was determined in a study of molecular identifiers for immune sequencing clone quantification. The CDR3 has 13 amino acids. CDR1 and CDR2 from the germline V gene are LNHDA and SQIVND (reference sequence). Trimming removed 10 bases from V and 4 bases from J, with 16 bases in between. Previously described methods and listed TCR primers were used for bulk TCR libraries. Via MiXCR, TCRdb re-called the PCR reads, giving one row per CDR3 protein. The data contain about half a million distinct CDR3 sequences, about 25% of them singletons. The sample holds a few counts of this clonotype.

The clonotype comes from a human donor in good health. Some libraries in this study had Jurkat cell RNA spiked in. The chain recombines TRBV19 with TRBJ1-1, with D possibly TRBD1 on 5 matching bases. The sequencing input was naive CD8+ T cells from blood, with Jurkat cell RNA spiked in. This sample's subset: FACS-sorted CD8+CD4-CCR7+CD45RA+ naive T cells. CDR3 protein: CATKVGGGTEAFF. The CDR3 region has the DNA TGTGCCACTAAAGTGGGGGGGGGCACTGAAGCTTTCTTT.